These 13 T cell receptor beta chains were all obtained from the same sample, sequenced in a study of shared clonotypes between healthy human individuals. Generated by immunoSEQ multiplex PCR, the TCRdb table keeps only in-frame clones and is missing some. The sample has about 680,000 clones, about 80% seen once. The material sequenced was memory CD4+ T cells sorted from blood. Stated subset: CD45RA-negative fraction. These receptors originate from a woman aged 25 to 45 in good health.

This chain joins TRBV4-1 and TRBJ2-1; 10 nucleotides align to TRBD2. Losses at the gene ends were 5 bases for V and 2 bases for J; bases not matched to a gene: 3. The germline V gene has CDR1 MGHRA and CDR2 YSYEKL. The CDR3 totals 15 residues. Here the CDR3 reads CASSKAGGPYNEQFF. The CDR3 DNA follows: TGCGCCAGCAGCAAAGCGGGGGGGCCCTACAATGAGCAGTTCTTC.

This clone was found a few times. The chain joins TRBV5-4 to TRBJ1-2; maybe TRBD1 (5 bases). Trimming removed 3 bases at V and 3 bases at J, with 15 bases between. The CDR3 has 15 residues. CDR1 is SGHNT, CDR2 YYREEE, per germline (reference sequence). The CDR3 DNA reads TGTGCCAGCAGCTCGCGGGGCTATCGATACTATGGCTACACCTTC. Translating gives CASSSRGYRYYGYTF.

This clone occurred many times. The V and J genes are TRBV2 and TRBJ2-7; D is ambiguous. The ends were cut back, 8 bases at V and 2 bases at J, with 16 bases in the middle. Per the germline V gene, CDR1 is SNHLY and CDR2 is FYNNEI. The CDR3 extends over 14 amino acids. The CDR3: CASQRAPLAYEQYF. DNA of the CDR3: TGTGCCAGCCAACGGGCCCCCCTAGCCTACGAGCAGTACTTC.

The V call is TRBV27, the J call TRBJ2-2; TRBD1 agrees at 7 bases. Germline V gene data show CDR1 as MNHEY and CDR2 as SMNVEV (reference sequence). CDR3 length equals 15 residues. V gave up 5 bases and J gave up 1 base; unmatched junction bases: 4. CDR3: CASSLRQGNTGELFF. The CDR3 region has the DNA TGTGCCAGCAGTCTGCGACAGGGGAACACCGGGGAGCTGTTTTTT.

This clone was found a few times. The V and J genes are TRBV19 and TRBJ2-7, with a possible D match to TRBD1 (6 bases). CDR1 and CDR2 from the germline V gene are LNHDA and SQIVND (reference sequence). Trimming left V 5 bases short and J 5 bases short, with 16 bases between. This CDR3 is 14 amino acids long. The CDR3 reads CASSATGSSDEQYF. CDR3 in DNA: TGTGCCAGTAGTGCTACAGGGTCTTCGGACGAGCAGTACTTC.

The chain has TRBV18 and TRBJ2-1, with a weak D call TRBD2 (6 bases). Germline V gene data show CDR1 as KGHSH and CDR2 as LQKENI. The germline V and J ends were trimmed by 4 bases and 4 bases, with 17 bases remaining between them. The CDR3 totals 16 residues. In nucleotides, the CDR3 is TGTGCCAGCTCACTTACTCTGACTAGTTCTTACAATGAGCAGTTCTTC. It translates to CASSLTLTSSYNEQFF.

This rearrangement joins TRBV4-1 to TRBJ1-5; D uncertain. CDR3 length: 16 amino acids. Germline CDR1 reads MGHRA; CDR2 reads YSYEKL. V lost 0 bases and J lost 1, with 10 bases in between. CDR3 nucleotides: TGCGCCAGCAGCCAAGATTGGAGGGTAAGCAATCAGCCCCAGCATTTT. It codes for CASSQDWRVSNQPQHF.

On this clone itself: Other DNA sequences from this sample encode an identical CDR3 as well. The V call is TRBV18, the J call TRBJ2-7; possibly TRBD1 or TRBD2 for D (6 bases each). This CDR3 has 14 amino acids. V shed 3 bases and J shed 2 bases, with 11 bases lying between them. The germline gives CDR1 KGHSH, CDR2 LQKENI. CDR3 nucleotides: TGTGCCAGCTCACCGGGGGGCGGCACCTACGAGCAGTACTTC. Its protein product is CASSPGGGTYEQYF.

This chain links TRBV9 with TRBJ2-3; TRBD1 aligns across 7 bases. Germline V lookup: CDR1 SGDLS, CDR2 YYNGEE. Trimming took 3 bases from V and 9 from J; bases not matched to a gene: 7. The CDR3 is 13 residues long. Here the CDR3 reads CASSAEWDSTQYF. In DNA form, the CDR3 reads TGTGCCAGCAGCGCCGAATGGGACAGCACGCAGTATTTT.

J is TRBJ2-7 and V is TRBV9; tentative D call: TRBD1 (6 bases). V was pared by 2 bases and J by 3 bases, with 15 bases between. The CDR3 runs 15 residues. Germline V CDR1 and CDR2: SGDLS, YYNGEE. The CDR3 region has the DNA TGTGCCAGCAGCGTCGCCACAGGGTACTACTACGAGCAGTACTTC. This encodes CASSVATGYYYEQYF.

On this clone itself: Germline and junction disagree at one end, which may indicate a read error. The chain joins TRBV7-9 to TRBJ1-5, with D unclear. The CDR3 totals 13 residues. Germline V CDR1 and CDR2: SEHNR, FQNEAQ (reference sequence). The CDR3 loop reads CASGFGVTQPQHF. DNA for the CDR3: TGTGCCAGCGGCTTTGGGGTTACTCAGCCCCAGCATTTT.

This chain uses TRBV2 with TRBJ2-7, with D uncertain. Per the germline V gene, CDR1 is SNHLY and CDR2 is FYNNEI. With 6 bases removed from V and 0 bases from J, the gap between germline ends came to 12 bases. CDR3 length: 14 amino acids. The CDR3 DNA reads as TGTGCCAGCAGGTTGACTGATAGCTCCTACGAGCAGTACTTC. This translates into CASRLTDSSYEQYF.

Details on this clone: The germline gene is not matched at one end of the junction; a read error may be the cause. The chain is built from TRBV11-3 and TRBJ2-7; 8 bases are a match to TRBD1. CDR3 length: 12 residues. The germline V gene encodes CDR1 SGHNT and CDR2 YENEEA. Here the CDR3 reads CASSLFGTGGFF. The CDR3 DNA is TGTGCCAGCAGCTTATTCGGAACAGGGGGATTTTTC. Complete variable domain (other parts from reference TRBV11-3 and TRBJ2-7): EAGVVQSPRYKIIEKKQPVAFWCNPISGHNTLYWYLQNLGQGPELLIRYENEEAVDDSQLPKDRFSAERLKGVDSTLKIQPAELGDSAVYLCASSLFGTGGFFGPGTRLTVT.